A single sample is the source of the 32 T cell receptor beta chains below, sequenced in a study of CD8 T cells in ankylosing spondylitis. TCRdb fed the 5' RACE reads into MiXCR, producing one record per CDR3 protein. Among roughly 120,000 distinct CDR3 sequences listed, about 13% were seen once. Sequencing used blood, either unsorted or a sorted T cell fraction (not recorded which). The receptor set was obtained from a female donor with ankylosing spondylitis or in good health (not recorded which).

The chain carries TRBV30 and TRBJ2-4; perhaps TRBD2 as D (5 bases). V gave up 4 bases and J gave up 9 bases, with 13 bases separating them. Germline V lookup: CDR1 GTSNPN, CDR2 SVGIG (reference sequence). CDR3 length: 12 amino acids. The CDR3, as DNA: TGTGCCTGGAACGGGGTTATGGGCATTCAGTACTTC. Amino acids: CAWNGVMGIQYF.

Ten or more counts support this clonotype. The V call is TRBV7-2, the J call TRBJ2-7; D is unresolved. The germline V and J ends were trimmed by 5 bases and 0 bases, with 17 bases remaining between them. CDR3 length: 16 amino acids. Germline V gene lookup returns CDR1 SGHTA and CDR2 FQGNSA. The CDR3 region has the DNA TGTGCCAGCAGCCAAGAGAGGAGCGATAGCTCCTACGAGCAGTACTTC. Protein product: CASSQERSDSSYEQYF. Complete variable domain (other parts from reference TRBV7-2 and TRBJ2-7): GAGVSQSPSNKVTEKGKDVELRCDPISGHTALYWYRQSLGQGLEFLIYFQGNSAPDKSGLPSDRFSAERTGGSVSTLTIQRTQQEDSAVYLCASSQERSDSSYEQYFGPGTRLTVT.

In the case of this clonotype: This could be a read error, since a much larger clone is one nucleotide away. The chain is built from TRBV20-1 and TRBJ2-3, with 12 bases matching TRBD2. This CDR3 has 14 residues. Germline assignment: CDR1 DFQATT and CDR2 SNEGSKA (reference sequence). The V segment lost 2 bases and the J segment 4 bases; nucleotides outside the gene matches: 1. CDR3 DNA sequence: TGCAGTGCTAGACTAGCGGGAGGGCCAGATACGCAGTATTTT. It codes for CSARLAGGPDTQYF.

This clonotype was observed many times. For the CDR3, the DNA is TGCGCCAGCAGTCACGTTAGCGGGAAGGCTTTAGATGAGCAGTTCTTC. Its translation: CASSHVSGKALDEQFF. The chain recombines TRBV5-1 with TRBJ2-1, with 8 bases identical to TRBD2. Per the germline V gene, CDR1 is SGHRS and CDR2 is YFSETQ. After removal of 5 bases from V and 8 bases from J, the junction contained 15 bases not matched to a gene. The CDR3 length is 16 residues. Full variable domain (rest looked up from reference TRBV5-1 and TRBJ2-1): KAGVTQTPRYLIKTRGQQVTLSCSPISGHRSVSWYQQTPGQGLQFLFEYFSETQRNKGNFPGRFSGRQFSNSRSEMNVSTLELGDSALYLCASSHVSGKALDEQFFGPGTRLTVL.

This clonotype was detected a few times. The CDR3: CATSRRNRDTEAFF. As DNA, the CDR3 is TGTGCCACCAGCAGAAGAAACAGGGACACTGAAGCTTTCTTT. V usage is TRBV15 and J usage is TRBJ1-1; possible D gene TRBD1, 6 bases. The CDR3 covers 14 residues. Germline CDR1 is LNHNV and CDR2 is YYDKDF (reference sequence). The ends were cut back, 2 bases at V and 3 bases at J, with 10 bases in the middle.

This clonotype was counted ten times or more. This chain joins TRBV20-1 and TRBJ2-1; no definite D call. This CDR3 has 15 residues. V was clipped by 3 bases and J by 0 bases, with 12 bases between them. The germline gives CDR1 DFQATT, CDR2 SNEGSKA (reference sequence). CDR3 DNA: TGCAGTGCTAGTATCCCACCGAGCTCCTACAATGAGCAGTTCTTC. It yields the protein CSASIPPSSYNEQFF.

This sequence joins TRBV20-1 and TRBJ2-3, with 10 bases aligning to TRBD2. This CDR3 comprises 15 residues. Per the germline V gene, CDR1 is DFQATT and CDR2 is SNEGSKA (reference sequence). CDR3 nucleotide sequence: TGCAGGGCGTCGGGGGGGACTAGCGGCACAGATACGCAGTATTTT. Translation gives CRASGGTSGTDTQYF.

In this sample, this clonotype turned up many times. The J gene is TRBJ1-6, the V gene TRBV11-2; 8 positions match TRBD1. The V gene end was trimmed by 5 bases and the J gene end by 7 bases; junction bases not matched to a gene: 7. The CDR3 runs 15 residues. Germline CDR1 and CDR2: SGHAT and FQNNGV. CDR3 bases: TGTGCCAGCAGCCCCCCCCGGACAGGGAATTCACCCCTCCACTTT. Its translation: CASSPPRTGNSPLHF.

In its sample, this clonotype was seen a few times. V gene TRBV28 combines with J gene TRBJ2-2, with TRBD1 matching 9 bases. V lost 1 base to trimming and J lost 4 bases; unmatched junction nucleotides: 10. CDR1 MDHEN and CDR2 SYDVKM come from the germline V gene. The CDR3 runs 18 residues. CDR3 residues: CASSLLSGTGPLTGELFF. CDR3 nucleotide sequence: TGTGCCAGCAGTTTATTGAGCGGGACAGGGCCCCTCACCGGGGAGCTGTTTTTT.

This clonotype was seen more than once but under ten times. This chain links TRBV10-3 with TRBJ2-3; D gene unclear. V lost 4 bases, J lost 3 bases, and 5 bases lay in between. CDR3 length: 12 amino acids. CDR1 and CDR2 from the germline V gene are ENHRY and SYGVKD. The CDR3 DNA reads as TGTGCCATCAGTGCAGAGACAGATACGCAGTATTTT. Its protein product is CAISAETDTQYF.

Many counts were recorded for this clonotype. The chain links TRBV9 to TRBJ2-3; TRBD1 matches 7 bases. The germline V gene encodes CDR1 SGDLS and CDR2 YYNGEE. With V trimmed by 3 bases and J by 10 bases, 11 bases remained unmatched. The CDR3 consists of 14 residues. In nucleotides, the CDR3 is TGTGCCAGCAGCGAGGGGGCGACCCGGTCGGCGCAGTATTTT. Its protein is CASSEGATRSAQYF.

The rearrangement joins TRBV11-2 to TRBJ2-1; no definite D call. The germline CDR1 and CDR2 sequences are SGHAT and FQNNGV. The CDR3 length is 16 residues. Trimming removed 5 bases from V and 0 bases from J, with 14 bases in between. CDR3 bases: TGTGCCAGCAGCCAAAGGGCGGACCGCTCCTACAATGAGCAGTTCTTC. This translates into CASSQRADRSYNEQFF. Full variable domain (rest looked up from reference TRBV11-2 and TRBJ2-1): EAGVAQSPRYKIIEKRQSVAFWCNPISGHATLYWYQQILGQGPKLLIQFQNNGVVDDSQLPKDRFSAERLKGVDSTLKIQPAKLEDSAVYLCASSQRADRSYNEQFFGPGTRLTVL.

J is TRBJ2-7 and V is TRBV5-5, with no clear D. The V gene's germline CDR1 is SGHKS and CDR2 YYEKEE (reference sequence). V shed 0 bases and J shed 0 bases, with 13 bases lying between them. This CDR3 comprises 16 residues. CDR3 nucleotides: TGTGCCAGCAGCTTGGGACGAACTGGTTCCTCCTACGAGCAGTACTTC. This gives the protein CASSLGRTGSSYEQYF. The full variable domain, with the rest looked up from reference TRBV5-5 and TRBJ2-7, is DAGVTQSPTHLIKTRGQQVTLRCSPISGHKSVSWYQQVLGQGPQFIFQYYEKEERGRGNFPDRFSARQFPNYSSELNVNALLLGDSALYLCASSLGRTGSSYEQYFGPGTRLTVT.

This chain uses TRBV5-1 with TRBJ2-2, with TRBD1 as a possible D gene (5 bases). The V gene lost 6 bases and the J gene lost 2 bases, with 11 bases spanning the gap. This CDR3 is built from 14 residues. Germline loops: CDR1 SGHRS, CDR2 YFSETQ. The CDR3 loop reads CASTLRDNTGELFF. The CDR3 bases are TGCGCCAGCACCCTCAGGGATAACACCGGGGAGCTGTTTTTT.

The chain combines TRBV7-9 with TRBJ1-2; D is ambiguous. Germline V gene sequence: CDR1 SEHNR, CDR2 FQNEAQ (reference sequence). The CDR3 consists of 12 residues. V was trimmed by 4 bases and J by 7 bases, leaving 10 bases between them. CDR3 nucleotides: TGTGCCAGCAGCTCCGACATGCTTGGCTACACCTTC. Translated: CASSSDMLGYTF.

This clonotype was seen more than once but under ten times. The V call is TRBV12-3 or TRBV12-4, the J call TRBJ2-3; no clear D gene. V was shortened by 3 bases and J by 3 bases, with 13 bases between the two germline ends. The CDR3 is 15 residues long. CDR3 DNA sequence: TGTGCCAGCAGTTTTGGGCTGGGTCTTACAGATACGCAGTATTTT. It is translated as CASSFGLGLTDTQYF.

In DNA, the CDR3 is TGTGCCAGCAGTTTCCCCGGGTTGACAGATACGCAGTATTTT. This sequence encodes CASSFPGLTDTQYF. V gene TRBV12-3 or TRBV12-4 combines with J gene TRBJ2-3; D not certain. This CDR3 is built from 14 residues. Between the trimmed V and J ends, which lost 3 bases and 3 bases, there was a span of 10 bases.

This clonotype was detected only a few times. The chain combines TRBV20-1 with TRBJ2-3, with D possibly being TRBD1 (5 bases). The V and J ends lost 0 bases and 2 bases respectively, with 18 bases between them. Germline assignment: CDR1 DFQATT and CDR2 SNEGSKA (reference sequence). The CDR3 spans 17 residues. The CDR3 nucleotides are TGCAGTGCTAGAGATCTAGTAGGCCAGGGATACACAGATACGCAGTATTTT. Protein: CSARDLVGQGYTDTQYF.

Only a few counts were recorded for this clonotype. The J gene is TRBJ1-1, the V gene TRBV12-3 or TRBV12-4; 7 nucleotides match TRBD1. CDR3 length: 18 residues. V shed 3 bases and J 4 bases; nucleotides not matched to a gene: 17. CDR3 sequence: CASSLIGTAKVRGTEAFF. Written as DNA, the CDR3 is TGTGCCAGCAGTTTGATAGGGACAGCGAAAGTGAGGGGCACTGAAGCTTTCTTT.

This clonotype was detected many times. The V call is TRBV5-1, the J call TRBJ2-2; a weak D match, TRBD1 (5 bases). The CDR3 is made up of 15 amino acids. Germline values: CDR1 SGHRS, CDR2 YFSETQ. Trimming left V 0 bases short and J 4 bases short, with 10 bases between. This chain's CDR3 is CASSLAGQGTGELFF. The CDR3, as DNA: TGCGCCAGCAGCTTGGCTGGTCAGGGCACCGGGGAGCTGTTTTTT.

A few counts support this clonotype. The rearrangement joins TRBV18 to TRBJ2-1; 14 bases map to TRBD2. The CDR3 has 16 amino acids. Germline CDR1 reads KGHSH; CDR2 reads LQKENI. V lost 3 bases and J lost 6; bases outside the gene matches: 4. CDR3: CASSPPGLAGGNEQFF. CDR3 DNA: TGTGCCAGCTCACCTCCAGGACTAGCGGGAGGCAATGAGCAGTTCTTC.

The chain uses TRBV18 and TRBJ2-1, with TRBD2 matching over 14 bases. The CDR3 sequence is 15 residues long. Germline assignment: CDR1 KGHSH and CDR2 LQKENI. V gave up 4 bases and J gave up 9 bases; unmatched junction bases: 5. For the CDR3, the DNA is TGTGCCAGCTCACGGGGACTAGCGGGAGAGGTTGAGCAGTTCTTC. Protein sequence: CASSRGLAGEVEQFF.

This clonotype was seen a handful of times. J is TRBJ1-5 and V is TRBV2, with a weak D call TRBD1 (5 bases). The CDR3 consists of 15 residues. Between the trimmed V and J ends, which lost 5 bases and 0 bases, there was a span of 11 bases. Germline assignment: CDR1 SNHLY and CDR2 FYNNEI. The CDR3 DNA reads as TGTGCCAGCAGTCGACCAGGGAATAGCAATCAGCCCCAGCATTTT. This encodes CASSRPGNSNQPQHF.

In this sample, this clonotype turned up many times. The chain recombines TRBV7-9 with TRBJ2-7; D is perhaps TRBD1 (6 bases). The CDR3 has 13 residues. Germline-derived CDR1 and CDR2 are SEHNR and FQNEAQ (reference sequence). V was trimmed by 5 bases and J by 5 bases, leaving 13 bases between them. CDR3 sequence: CASSRQDPNEQYF. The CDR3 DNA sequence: TGTGCCAGCAGCCGACAGGACCCAAACGAGCAGTACTTC. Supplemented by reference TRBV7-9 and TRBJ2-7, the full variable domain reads DTGVSQNPRHKITKRGQNVTFRCDPISEHNRLYWYRQTLGQGPEFLTYFQNEAQLEKSRLLSDRFSAERPKGSFSTLEIQRTEQGDSAMYLCASSRQDPNEQYFGPGTRLTVT.

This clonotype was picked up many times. Here the CDR3 reads CSVVSPGLGNEQFF. CDR3 DNA: TGCAGCGTTGTTTCTCCGGGACTAGGGAATGAGCAGTTCTTC. The chain couples TRBV29-1 to TRBJ2-1, with 8 bases that match TRBD2. In germline, CDR1 is SQVTM, CDR2 ANQGSEA. There are 14 residues in the CDR3. J gave up 7 bases and V 4 bases, and 9 bases lay outside the gene matches.

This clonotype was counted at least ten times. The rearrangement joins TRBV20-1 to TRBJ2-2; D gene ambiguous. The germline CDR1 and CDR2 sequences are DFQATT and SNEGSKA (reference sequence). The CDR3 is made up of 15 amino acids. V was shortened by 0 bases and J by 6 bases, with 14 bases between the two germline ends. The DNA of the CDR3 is TGCAGTGCTAGAGATCGTAGGCTATCTCCCGGGGAGCTGTTTTTT. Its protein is CSARDRRLSPGELFF.

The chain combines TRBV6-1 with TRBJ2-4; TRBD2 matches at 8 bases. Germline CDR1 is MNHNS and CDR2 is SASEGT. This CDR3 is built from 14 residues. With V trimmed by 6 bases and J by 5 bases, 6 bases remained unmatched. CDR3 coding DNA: TGTGCCAGCAGCCATACTAGCGGAGAAAACATTCAGTACTTC. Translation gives CASSHTSGENIQYF.

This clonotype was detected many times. The CDR3 nucleotides are TGCAGTGCTAGAGTCTCAGGGGTGCGCTATGGCTACACCTTC. Protein sequence: CSARVSGVRYGYTF. This rearrangement joins TRBV20-1 to TRBJ1-2; a weak D match, TRBD1 (6 bases). Germline lookup yields CDR1 DFQATT and CDR2 SNEGSKA (reference sequence). The V gene lost 1 base and the J gene lost 4 bases, with 13 bases spanning the gap. The CDR3 is 14 residues long.

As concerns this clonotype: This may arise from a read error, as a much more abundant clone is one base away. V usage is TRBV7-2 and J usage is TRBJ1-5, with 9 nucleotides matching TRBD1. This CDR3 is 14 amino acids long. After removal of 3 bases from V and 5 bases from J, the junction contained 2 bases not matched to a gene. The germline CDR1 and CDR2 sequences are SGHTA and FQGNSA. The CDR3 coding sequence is TGTACCAGCAGCTTGACAGGGGGGGATCAGCCCCAGCATTTT. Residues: CTSSLTGGDQPQHF.

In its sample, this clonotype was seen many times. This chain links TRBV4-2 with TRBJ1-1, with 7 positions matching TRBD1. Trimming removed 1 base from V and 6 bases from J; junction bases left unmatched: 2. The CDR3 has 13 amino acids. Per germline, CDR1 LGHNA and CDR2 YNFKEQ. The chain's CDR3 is CASSQAGQAEAFF. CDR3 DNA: TGTGCCAGCAGCCAAGCCGGACAGGCTGAAGCTTTCTTT.

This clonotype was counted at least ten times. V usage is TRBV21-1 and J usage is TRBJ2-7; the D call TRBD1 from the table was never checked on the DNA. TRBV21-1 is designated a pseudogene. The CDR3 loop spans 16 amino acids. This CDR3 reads CASSKTVSGASYEQYF. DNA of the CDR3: TGTGCCAGCAGCAAAACGGTTAGCGGGGCCTCCTACGAGCAGTACTTC.

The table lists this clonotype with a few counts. The CDR3 DNA follows: TGCAGTGCTAGAGATCATAGGGGCACCGCCTACGAGCAGTACTTC. Translated, it gives CSARDHRGTAYEQYF. The gene calls are TRBV20-1 and TRBJ2-7, with D perhaps matching TRBD1 (5 bases). The V end lost 0 bases, the J end lost 2 bases, and 14 bases lay between the germline ends. The CDR3 length is 15 residues. Germline lookup yields CDR1 DFQATT and CDR2 SNEGSKA (reference sequence).